One sample yielded the 2 T cell receptor beta chains listed below, sequenced in a study of cytomegalovirus exposure and HLA in healthy donors. The PCR employed 60 Vbeta primers together with 13 Jbeta primers. Clones were sequenced by immunoSEQ multiplex PCR, and TCRdb holds only the in-frame ones, with some missing. The sample carries about 88,000 clones, approximately 90% recorded once. What was sequenced was PBMCs. These receptor sequences come from a man younger than 35 in good health and CMV-seronegative.

V usage is TRBV6-6 and J usage is TRBJ1-5, with a possible D match to TRBD1 (5 bases). CDR3 length: 14 amino acids. V was clipped by 6 bases and J by 1 base, with 10 bases between them. In germline, CDR1 is MNHNY, CDR2 SVGAGI (reference sequence). In DNA form, the CDR3 reads TGTGCCAGCAGAAAGGACACAAGCAATCAGCCCCAGCATTTT. This translates into CASRKDTSNQPQHF.

This clone was counted a single time. The chain is built from TRBV30 and TRBJ2-2, with no clear D. Trimming took off 3 bases at V and 2 bases at J, with 10 bases between the two ends. CDR1 GTSNPN and CDR2 SVGIG come from the germline V gene (reference sequence). This CDR3 comprises 14 residues. CDR3 in amino acids: CAWRPDTNTGELFF. Here the CDR3 DNA reads TGTGCCTGGAGACCCGACACTAACACCGGGGAGCTGTTTTTT. Full variable domain (missing parts from reference TRBV30 and TRBJ2-2): SQTIHQWPATLVQPVGSPLSLECTVEGTSNPNLYWYRQAAGRGLQLLFYSVGIGQISSEVPQNLSASRPQDRQFILSSKKLLLSDSGFYLCAWRPDTNTGELFFGEGSRLTVL.